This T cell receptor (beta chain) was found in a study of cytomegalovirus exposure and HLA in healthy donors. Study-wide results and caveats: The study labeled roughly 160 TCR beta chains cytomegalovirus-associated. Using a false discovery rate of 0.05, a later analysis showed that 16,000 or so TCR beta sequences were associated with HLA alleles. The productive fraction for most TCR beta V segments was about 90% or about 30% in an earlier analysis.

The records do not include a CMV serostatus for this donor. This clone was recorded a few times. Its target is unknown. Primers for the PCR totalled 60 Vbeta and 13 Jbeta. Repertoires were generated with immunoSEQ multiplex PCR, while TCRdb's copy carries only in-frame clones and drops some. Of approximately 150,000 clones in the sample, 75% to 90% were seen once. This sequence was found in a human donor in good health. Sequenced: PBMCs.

The CDR3 region is CASSPLLGVGTEAFF. The DNA for the CDR3 is TGTGCCAGCAGCCCACTCCTAGGGGTAGGCACTGAAGCTTTCTTT. The V call is TRBV5-6, the J call TRBJ1-1; tentatively, D is TRBD1 (5 bases). The germline gives CDR1 SGHDT, CDR2 YYEEEE. This CDR3 has 15 residues. V lost 4 bases and J lost 4, with 17 bases in between.